These 16 T cell receptor beta chains originate from one sample sequenced in a study of beta chain features in type 1 diabetes. Expressed TCRB transcripts were sequenced because the entire RNA isolate underwent reverse transcription. The protocol was immunoSEQ multiplex PCR, while the TCRdb copy is restricted to in-frame clones and leaves out a portion. The repertoire holds 390,000 or so clones, with around 13% as singletons. The sample comprised naive CD4+ T cells from blood. The receptors were sampled from a man aged 25-45 years in good health.

This clone was seen more than once but under ten times. This sequence joins TRBV7-2 and TRBJ2-7, with 7 nucleotides matching TRBD2. Germline values: CDR1 SGHTA, CDR2 FQGNSA. The CDR3 is made up of 15 amino acids. Trimming cost V 8 bases and J 0 bases; bases outside gene matches: 10. The CDR3, as DNA: TGTGCCAGCGCAGCCCGGGGGGAAGGCTCCTACGAGCAGTACTTC. Protein sequence: CASAARGEGSYEQYF.

In this sample, this clone turned up a few times. The chain has TRBV4-2 and TRBJ1-1; 7 bases map to TRBD1. V shed 5 bases, J shed 7 bases, and the junction held 7 bases outside the gene matches. The CDR3 has 13 amino acids. The V gene's germline CDR1 is LGHNA and CDR2 YNFKEQ. The CDR3 loop reads CASSFTGDNEAFF. As DNA, the CDR3 is TGTGCCAGCAGCTTTACAGGGGATAATGAAGCTTTCTTT.

This clone was detected a few times. Additional DNA sequences in this sample encode the identical CDR3. This sequence joins TRBV7-2 and TRBJ2-7; D remains ambiguous. CDR1 is SGHTA, CDR2 FQGNSA, per germline. Trimming took 0 bases from V and 1 from J, leaving 4 bases between them. The CDR3 is 13 residues long. The CDR3 spells CASSLASSYEQYV. DNA for the CDR3: TGTGCCAGCAGCTTAGCGTCGTCCTACGAGCAGTACGTC.

The chain carries TRBV11-2 and TRBJ2-5; D gene ambiguous. This CDR3 comprises 13 residues. Germline V gives CDR1 SGHAT, CDR2 FQNNGV. The V end lost 3 bases, the J end lost 4 bases, and 9 bases lay between the germline ends. CDR3 sequence reads: CASSFFVRETQYF. The DNA for the CDR3 is TGTGCCAGCAGCTTCTTCGTCAGAGAGACCCAGTACTTC.

This clone was found a few times. This sequence joins TRBV7-6 and TRBJ2-3; 9 bases are a match to TRBD2. This CDR3 has 15 residues. Per germline, CDR1 SGHVS and CDR2 FNYEAQ. Trimming took 1 base from V and 4 from J; bases not matched to a gene: 3. The CDR3 DNA follows: TGTGCCAGCAGCTTAGATAGCGGGAGCGCAGATACGCAGTATTTT. Amino acid sequence: CASSLDSGSADTQYF. Full variable domain (rest looked up from reference TRBV7-6 and TRBJ2-3): GAGVSQSPRYKVTKRGQDVALRCDPISGHVSLYWYRQALGQGPEFLTYFNYEAQQDKSGLPNDRFSAERPEGSISTLTIQRTEQRDSAMYRCASSLDSGSADTQYFGPGTRLTVL.

This clone occurred a few times. V usage is TRBV9 and J usage is TRBJ1-2; no reliable D call. CDR3 length: 16 residues. The germline V gene has CDR1 SGDLS and CDR2 YYNGEE. With 3 bases removed from V and 1 base from J, the gap between germline ends came to 16 bases. The CDR3 region is CASSADADGFNYGYTF. For the CDR3, the DNA is TGTGCCAGCAGCGCCGATGCCGACGGATTTAACTATGGCTACACCTTC.

This clone was found many times. In DNA form, the CDR3 reads TGTGCCTGGAAAGAGGTATCTCTTACTGAAGCTTTCTTT. It is translated as CAWKEVSLTEAFF. V is TRBV30 and J is TRBJ1-1; unclear D gene. Trimming left V 4 bases short and J 5 bases short, with 14 bases between. This CDR3 spans 13 amino acids. From germline, CDR1 is GTSNPN and CDR2 SVGIG (reference sequence).

The rearrangement uses TRBV19 and TRBJ1-2, with D perhaps matching TRBD1 (5 bases). The CDR3 length is 15 residues. The V end was cut by 5 bases, the J end by 8 bases, with 21 bases between. Germline V gives CDR1 LNHDA, CDR2 SQIVND (reference sequence). CDR3 region: CASSARTLAGNGYTF. CDR3 nucleotides: TGTGCCAGTAGTGCTCGGACACTAGCTGGTAACGGCTACACCTTC.

This clone was observed a handful of times. The rearrangement links TRBV2 to TRBJ2-1; the D is unclear. The length of the CDR3 is 14 residues. Germline values: CDR1 SNHLY, CDR2 FYNNEI. The V end lost 6 bases, the J end lost 9 bases, and 18 bases lay between the germline ends. CDR3 amino acids: CASSTDLRFGEQFF. In DNA, the CDR3 is TGTGCCAGCAGCACGGACCTACGGTTTGGTGAGCAGTTCTTC.

This chain uses TRBV11-1 with TRBJ2-1; a weak D match, TRBD1 (5 bases). Germline V gene lookup returns CDR1 SGHAT and CDR2 FQDESV (reference sequence). V was trimmed by 2 bases and J by 6 bases, leaving 17 bases between them. The CDR3 is made up of 16 amino acids. CDR3 loop: CASSLPFTGYSNEQFF. The DNA for the CDR3 is TGTGCCAGCAGCTTACCGTTTACAGGCTATTCCAATGAGCAGTTCTTC.

The chain carries TRBV5-1 and TRBJ2-2; 11 bases line up with TRBD2. CDR1 and CDR2 (germline): SGHRS, YFSETQ. Trimming removed 5 bases from V and 6 bases from J; junction bases left unmatched: 9. The CDR3 extends over 16 amino acids. CDR3: CASSPPGLAAAGELFF. CDR3 DNA sequence: TGCGCCAGCAGTCCACCGGGACTAGCGGCGGCCGGGGAGCTGTTTTTT.

This clone was seen a handful of times. This chain uses TRBV15 with TRBJ1-2; D is uncertain. The CDR3 contains 14 residues. Germline V CDR1 and CDR2: LNHNV, YYDKDF (reference sequence). The V gene lost 3 bases and the J gene lost 2 bases, with 10 bases spanning the gap. CDR3 residues: CATSRDDGNYGYTF. The CDR3 region has the DNA TGTGCCACCAGCAGGGACGACGGAAACTATGGCTACACCTTC.

The chain has TRBV4-3 and TRBJ1-6; unclear D gene. Trimming removed 2 bases at V and 9 bases at J, with 11 bases between. Germline lookup yields CDR1 LGHNA and CDR2 YSLEER. The CDR3 runs 14 residues. The CDR3 DNA reads as TGCGCCAGCAGCCAAAGAAGGGTGTCTTCACCCCTCCACTTT. As protein: CASSQRRVSSPLHF.

This clone was seen only a few times. The chain employs TRBV19 and TRBJ1-2; D possibly corresponds to TRBD1 (5 bases). This CDR3 has 12 amino acids. CDR1 and CDR2 (germline): LNHDA, SQIVND (reference sequence). V was pared by 8 bases and J by 6 bases, with 13 bases between. CDR3 amino acids: CASQRGWDGYTF. Here the CDR3 DNA reads TGTGCCAGTCAAAGGGGTTGGGATGGCTACACCTTC.

J is TRBJ1-1 and V is TRBV5-1; no clear D. This CDR3 has 14 residues. The V end was cut by 2 bases, the J end by 1 base, with 9 bases between. Germline-derived CDR1 and CDR2 are SGHRS and YFSETQ. The CDR3 bases are TGCGCCAGCAGCTTCTGGGCAGCGAACACTGAAGCTTTCTTT. Translation gives CASSFWAANTEAFF.

There are a few counts of this clone. V is TRBV11-2 and J is TRBJ2-1, with a tentative D call TRBD2 (6 bases). The length of the CDR3 is 12 residues. Germline CDR1 is SGHAT and CDR2 is FQNNGV. The V and J ends lost 5 bases and 10 bases respectively, with 12 bases between them. This chain's CDR3 is CASSGGLQEQFF. Here the CDR3 DNA reads TGTGCCAGCAGCGGGGGACTTCAAGAGCAGTTCTTC.